Below, 11 T cell receptor beta chains from the same sample are listed, as sequenced in a study of OX40 agonist ivuxolimab in advanced cancers. Produced via immunoSEQ multiplex PCR; TCRdb's table is partial and in-frame only. Of 52,000 or so clones listed, nearly 90% are singletons. The starting material was CD4+ or CD8+ T cells sorted from blood, obtained in a trial of the OX40 agonist ivuxolimab. All receptors come from an adult with an advanced solid tumor such as melanoma, head and neck, liver or kidney cancer.

The V call is TRBV7-9, the J call TRBJ2-5; 7 bases line up with TRBD1. CDR1 is SEHNR, CDR2 FQNEAQ, per germline (reference sequence). The CDR3 contains 16 residues. V trimming: 2 bases; J trimming: 5 bases; junction bases outside the gene matches: 11. The CDR3 sequence is CASSLSVSTGMETQYF. DNA for the CDR3: TGTGCCAGCAGCTTATCGGTATCGACAGGGATGGAGACCCAGTACTTC.

This clone was recorded a few times. The gene calls are TRBV11-2 and TRBJ1-3, with 7 bases identical to TRBD1. Germline CDR1 SGHAT, CDR2 FQNNGV. The CDR3 has 15 residues. The V segment lost 5 bases and the J segment 0 bases; nucleotides outside the gene matches: 4. CDR3: CASSPDRASGNTIYF. In DNA, the CDR3 is TGTGCCAGCAGCCCCGACAGGGCCTCTGGAAACACCATATATTTT.

V gene TRBV5-1 combines with J gene TRBJ2-3, with a weak D call TRBD2 (6 bases). The CDR3 extends over 15 amino acids. The V gene's germline CDR1 is SGHRS and CDR2 YFSETQ. V was cut by 2 bases and J by 3 bases, with 13 bases left in between. The CDR3 region is CASSFIGSGTDTQYF. For the CDR3, the DNA is TGCGCCAGCAGCTTCATCGGGAGTGGTACAGATACGCAGTATTTT.

V gene TRBV28 combines with J gene TRBJ1-2; no definite D call. Germline CDR1 and CDR2: MDHEN and SYDVKM. Deletions cut 2 bases from V and 4 bases from J, with 8 bases between. The length of the CDR3 is 13 residues. CDR3 nucleotide sequence: TGTGCCAGCAGTTTAGGGCAGCTCTATGGCTACACCTTC. Translation gives CASSLGQLYGYTF.

On this clone: Within the sample, other DNA sequences also encode this same CDR3. The chain links TRBV19 to TRBJ1-1, with D perhaps TRBD1 (5 bases). The CDR3 covers 13 residues. V was cut by 3 bases and J by 5 bases, with 10 bases left in between. Germline loops: CDR1 LNHDA, CDR2 SQIVND (reference sequence). CDR3 DNA sequence: TGTGCCAGTAGTATTGGAGCAGGGACTGAAGCTTTCTTT. Its protein product is CASSIGAGTEAFF.

Here the CDR3 reads CASSLVPSLSSYEQYF. CDR3 nucleotide sequence: TGCGCCAGCAGCCTTGTCCCTAGCTTGAGTTCCTACGAGCAGTACTTC. V is TRBV5-1 and J is TRBJ2-7, with D perhaps TRBD2 (5 bases). Germline V CDR1 and CDR2: SGHRS, YFSETQ. V lost 4 bases to trimming and J lost 1 base, with 18 bases between them. The CDR3 is 16 residues long. The full variable domain, rest sourced from reference TRBV5-1 and TRBJ2-7, is KAGVTQTPRYLIKTRGQQVTLSCSPISGHRSVSWYQQTPGQGLQFLFEYFSETQRNKGNFPGRFSGRQFSNSRSEMNVSTLELGDSALYLCASSLVPSLSSYEQYFGPGTRLTVT.

The chain joins TRBV27 to TRBJ1-2, with 9 bases lining up with TRBD1. The V segment lost 1 base and the J segment 3 bases; nucleotides outside the gene matches: 9. Germline CDR1 is MNHEY and CDR2 is SMNVEV (reference sequence). CDR3 size: 17 residues. CDR3 nucleotides: TGTGCCAGCAGTTTATTTTCGGACAGGGGCAGATACTATGGCTACACCTTC. Its protein product is CASSLFSDRGRYYGYTF.

This clone appeared a single time. The chain is built from TRBV4-1 and TRBJ2-1, with a weak D call TRBD2 (5 bases). The germline V gene has CDR1 MGHRA and CDR2 YSYEKL. There are 14 residues in the CDR3. V lost 4 bases to trimming and J lost 6 bases, with 13 bases between them. The DNA of the CDR3 is TGCGCCAGCAGCCCCCCGGGATGGGTCAATGAGCAGTTCTTC. Its translation: CASSPPGWVNEQFF.

V usage is TRBV19 and J usage is TRBJ1-1; D uncertain. Trimming removed 5 bases at V and 0 bases at J, with 7 bases between. This CDR3 has 13 residues. Germline V gene lookup returns CDR1 LNHDA and CDR2 SQIVND (reference sequence). The CDR3 loop is CASSWGMNTEAFF. The CDR3, as DNA: TGTGCCAGTAGTTGGGGAATGAACACTGAAGCTTTCTTT.

The chain combines TRBV11-2 with TRBJ2-1; D unresolved. CDR3 length equals 15 residues. V dropped 1 base and J dropped 0 bases, with 7 bases sitting between them. Per germline, CDR1 SGHAT and CDR2 FQNNGV. The CDR3 sequence: CASSLGPDSYNEQFF. The CDR3 DNA reads TGTGCCAGCAGCTTAGGTCCCGACTCCTACAATGAGCAGTTCTTC.

This clone occurred once. The chain combines TRBV7-9 with TRBJ2-3; TRBD2 is a possible D gene (5 bases). This CDR3 comprises 15 residues. Germline V lookup: CDR1 SEHNR, CDR2 FQNEAQ (reference sequence). V lost 2 bases and J lost 3, with 12 bases in between. The CDR3 region is CASSLPTRGTDTQYF. The DNA for the CDR3 is TGTGCCAGCAGCTTACCTACCCGGGGTACAGATACGCAGTATTTT.